What follows describes a single TCR beta chain. This clonotype has a count of ten or more. No antigen is known for it. Base qualities are not recorded, but no much larger clone differs from it by a single base. These data originate in a study of response to subunit inactivated influenza vaccine (dated by TCRdb to 2017 to 2018). About the study as a whole: Deep quantitative T cell receptor repertoire profiling was used in the study to track responses to a trivalent subunit inactivated influenza vaccine. The paper as a whole reports these results and caveats: The authors suggested that each seasonal influenza vaccination may recruit only a limited number of new T cells.

Between the V and J ends, shortened by 1 base and 3 bases respectively, the junction contains 13 bases. Its CDR3 holds 16 amino acids, cysteine through phenylalanine. The read is trimmed to its CDR3 DNA, 48 bases read in frame from base 1. As encoded in the germline V gene, CDR1 is SNHLY while CDR2 is FYNNEI. What the time point label conveys for this sample: around 47 days after influenza vaccine administration. The library came from RT-PCR. Data came from an Illumina HiSeq 2500. TCRdb reran the public reads through fastp at Q25 and MiXCR, keeping productive beta chains. Duplicate CDR3 protein sequences are folded into a single record with the most common DNA and genes. The sample has over 400,000 distinct CDR3 sequences on record, roughly 9.8% of them singletons. The ten most abundant clones make up approximately 12% of the sample.

The TCR originated in a man in his forties or fifties who received an inactivated influenza vaccine. Donor details come from another sample of the same person, matched by shared clones. The V gene is TRBV2 and the J gene is TRBJ2-1; the D segment could be TRBD2, given 5 matching bases. The sequencing here drew on PBMCs from blood, taken about 40 days after vaccination. The CDR3 region reads CASSEERLSGYNEQFF. The nucleotide sequence is given as TGTGCCAGCAGTGAAGAACGACTCAGCGGCTACAATGAGCAGTTCTTC. With the portions outside the CDR3 filled from the reference TRBV2 and TRBJ2-1 genes, the complete variable region becomes EPEVTQTPSHQVTQMGQEVILRCVPISNHLYFYWYRQILGQKVEFLVSFYNNEISEKSEIFDDQFSVERPDGSNFTLKIRSTKLEDSAMYFCASSEERLSGYNEQFFGPGTRLTVL.